Given below is one T cell receptor (beta chain) in context. Clones were read by immunoSEQ multiplex PCR, and TCRdb kept only the in-frame ones, dropping some. Of more than 200,000 clones in the sample, around 87% were seen once. CDR3 length: 17 amino acids. The germline V gene has CDR1 SGHTA and CDR2 FQGTGA. V lost 2 bases and J lost 5; bases outside the gene matches: 8. Cohort assignment relied on participant-reported clinical history. This record comes from a study of blood T cell repertoires in COVID-19. The wider study: Researchers got acute and convalescent COVID-19 samples from the United States, Italy and Spain. Sample material is recorded as cDNA or gDNA derived from T cells, B-cell-depleted T cells, or PBMCs.

The V gene is TRBV7-3, the J gene TRBJ2-3; 12 bases fit TRBD2. Input material: PBMCs or T cells enriched from blood (not recorded which). This TCR came from a woman aged 45-65 years who had recovered from COVID-19. CDR3 DNA sequence: TGTGCCAGCAGCTTAGGCCTAGCGGGAGGGCCCGGAGATACGCAGTATTTT. Encoded protein: CASSLGLAGGPGDTQYF.